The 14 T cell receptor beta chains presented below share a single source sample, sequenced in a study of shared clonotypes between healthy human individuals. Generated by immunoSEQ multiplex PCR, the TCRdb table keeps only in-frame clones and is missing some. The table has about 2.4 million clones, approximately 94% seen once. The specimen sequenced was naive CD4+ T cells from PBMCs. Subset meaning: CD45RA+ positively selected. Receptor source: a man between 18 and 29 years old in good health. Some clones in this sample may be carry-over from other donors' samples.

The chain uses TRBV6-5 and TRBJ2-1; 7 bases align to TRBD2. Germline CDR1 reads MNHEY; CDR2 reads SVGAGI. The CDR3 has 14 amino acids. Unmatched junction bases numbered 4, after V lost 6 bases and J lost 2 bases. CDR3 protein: CASRSGIAYNEQFF. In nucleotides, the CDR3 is TGTGCCAGCAGGAGCGGGATCGCCTACAATGAGCAGTTCTTC.

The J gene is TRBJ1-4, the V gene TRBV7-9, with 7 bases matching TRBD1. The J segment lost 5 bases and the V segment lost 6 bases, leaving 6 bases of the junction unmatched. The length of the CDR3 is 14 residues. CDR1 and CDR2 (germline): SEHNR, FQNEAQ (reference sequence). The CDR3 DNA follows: TGTGCCAGCAGGGCCGGACAGGAGAATGAAAAACTGTTTTTT. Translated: CASRAGQENEKLFF. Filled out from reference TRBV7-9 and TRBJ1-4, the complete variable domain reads DTGVSQNPRHKITKRGQNVTFRCDPISEHNRLYWYRQTLGQGPEFLTYFQNEAQLEKSRLLSDRFSAERPKGSFSTLEIQRTEQGDSAMYLCASRAGQENEKLFFGSGTQLSVL.

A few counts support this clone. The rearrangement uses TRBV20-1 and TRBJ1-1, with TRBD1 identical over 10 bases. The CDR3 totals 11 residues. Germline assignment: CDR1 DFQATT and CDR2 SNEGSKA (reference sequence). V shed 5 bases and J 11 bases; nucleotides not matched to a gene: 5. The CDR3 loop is CSASGQGLAFF. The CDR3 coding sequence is TGCAGTGCTTCGGGACAGGGGTTGGCTTTCTTT.

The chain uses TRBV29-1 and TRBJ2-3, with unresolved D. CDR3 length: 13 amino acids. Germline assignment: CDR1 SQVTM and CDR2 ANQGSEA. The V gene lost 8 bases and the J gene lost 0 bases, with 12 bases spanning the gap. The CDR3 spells CSLRPSSTDTQYF. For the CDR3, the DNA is TGCAGCCTAAGACCCTCTAGCACAGATACGCAGTATTTT.

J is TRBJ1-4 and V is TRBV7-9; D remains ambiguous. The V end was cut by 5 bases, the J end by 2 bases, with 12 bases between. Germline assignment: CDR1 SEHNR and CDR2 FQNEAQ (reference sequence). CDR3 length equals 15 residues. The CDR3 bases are TGTGCCAGCAGCCCCGAAGGATGGACTAATGAAAAACTGTTTTTT. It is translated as CASSPEGWTNEKLFF.

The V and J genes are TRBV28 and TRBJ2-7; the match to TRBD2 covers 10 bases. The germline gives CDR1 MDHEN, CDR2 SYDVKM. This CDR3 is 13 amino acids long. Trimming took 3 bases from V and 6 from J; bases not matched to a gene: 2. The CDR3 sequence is CASSFSGRTEQYF. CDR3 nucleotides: TGTGCCAGCAGTTTTAGCGGGAGGACCGAGCAGTACTTC.

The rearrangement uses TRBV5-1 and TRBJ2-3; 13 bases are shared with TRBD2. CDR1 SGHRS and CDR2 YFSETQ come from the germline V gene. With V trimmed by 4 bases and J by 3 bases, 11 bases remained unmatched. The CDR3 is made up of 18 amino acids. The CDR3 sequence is CASSPGLAGEMGTDTQYF. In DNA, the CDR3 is TGCGCCAGCAGCCCAGGACTAGCGGGAGAGATGGGGACAGATACGCAGTATTTT.

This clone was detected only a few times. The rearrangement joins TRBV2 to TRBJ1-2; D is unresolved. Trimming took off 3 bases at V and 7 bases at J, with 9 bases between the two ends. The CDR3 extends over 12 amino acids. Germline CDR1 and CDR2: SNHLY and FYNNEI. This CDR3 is CASSEGLPGYTF. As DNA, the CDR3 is TGTGCCAGCAGTGAGGGGTTACCTGGCTACACCTTC. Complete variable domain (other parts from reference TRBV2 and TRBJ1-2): EPEVTQTPSHQVTQMGQEVILRCVPISNHLYFYWYRQILGQKVEFLVSFYNNEISEKSEIFDDQFSVERPDGSNFTLKIRSTKLEDSAMYFCASSEGLPGYTFGSGTRLTVV.

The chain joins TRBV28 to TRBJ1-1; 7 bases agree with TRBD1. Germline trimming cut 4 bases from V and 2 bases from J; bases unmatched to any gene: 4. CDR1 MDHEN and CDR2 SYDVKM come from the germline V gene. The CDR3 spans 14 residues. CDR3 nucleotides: TGTGCCAGCAGTTCCGGACAGGCTAACACTGAAGCTTTCTTT. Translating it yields CASSSGQANTEAFF.

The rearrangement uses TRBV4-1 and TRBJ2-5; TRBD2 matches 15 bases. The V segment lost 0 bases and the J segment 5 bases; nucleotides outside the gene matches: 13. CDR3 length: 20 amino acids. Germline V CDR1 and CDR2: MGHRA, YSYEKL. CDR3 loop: CASSQDTGTSGRLVGETQYF. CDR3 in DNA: TGCGCCAGCAGCCAAGATACAGGGACTAGCGGGAGGCTGGTGGGCGAGACCCAGTACTTC.

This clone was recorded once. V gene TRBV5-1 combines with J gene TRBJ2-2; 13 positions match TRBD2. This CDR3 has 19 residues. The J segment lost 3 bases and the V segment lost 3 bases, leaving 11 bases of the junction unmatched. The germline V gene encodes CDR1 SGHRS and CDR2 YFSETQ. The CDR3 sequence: CASSSAGTSGTMYTGELFF. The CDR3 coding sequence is TGCGCCAGCAGCTCCGCCGGGACTAGCGGGACTATGTACACCGGGGAGCTGTTTTTT. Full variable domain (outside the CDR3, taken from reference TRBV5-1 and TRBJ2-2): KAGVTQTPRYLIKTRGQQVTLSCSPISGHRSVSWYQQTPGQGLQFLFEYFSETQRNKGNFPGRFSGRQFSNSRSEMNVSTLELGDSALYLCASSSAGTSGTMYTGELFFGEGSRLTVL.

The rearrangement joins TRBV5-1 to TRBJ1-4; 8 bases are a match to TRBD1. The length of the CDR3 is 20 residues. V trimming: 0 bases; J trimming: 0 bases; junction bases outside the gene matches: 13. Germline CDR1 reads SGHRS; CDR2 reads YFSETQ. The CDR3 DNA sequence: TGCGCCAGCAGCTTGGCCCGGACAGGGCGGATCACGGCAACTAATGAAAAACTGTTTTTT. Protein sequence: CASSLARTGRITATNEKLFF.

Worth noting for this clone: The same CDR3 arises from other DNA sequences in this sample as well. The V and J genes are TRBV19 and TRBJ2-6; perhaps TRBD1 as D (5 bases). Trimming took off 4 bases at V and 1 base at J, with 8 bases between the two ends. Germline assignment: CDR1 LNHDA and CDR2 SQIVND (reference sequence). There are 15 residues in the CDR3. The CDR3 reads CASSRGQSGANVLTF. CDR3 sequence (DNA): TGTGCCAGTAGTAGAGGACAATCTGGGGCCAACGTCCTGACTTTC. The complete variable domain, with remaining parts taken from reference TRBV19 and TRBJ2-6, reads DGGITQSPKYLFRKEGQNVTLSCEQNLNHDAMYWYRQDPGQGLRLIYYSQIVNDFQKGDIAEGYSVSREKKESFPLTVTSAQKNPTAFYLCASSRGQSGANVLTFGAGSRLTVL.

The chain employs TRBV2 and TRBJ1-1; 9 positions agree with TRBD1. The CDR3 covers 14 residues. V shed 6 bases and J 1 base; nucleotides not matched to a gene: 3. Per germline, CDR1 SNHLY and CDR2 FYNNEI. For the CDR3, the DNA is TGTGCCAGCAGGAGGACAGGGGAGAACACTGAAGCTTTCTTT. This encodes CASRRTGENTEAFF.